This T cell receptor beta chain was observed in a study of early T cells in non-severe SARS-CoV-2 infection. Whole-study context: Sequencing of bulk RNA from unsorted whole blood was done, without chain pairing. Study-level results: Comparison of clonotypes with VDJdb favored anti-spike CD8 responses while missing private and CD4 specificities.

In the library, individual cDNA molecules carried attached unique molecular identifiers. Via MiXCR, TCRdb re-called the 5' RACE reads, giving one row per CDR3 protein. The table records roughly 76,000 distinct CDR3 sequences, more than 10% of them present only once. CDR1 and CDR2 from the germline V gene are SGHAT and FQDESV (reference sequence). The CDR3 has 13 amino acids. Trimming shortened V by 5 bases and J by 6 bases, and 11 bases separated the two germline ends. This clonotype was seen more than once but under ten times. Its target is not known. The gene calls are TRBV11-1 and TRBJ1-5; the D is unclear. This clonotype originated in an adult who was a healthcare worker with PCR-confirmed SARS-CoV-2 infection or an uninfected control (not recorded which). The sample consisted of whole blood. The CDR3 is CASSPPGSQPQHF. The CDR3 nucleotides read TGTGCCAGCAGCCCCCCGGGTTCTCAGCCCCAGCATTTT.